This T cell receptor beta chain came from a study of cytomegalovirus exposure and HLA in healthy donors. Notes on the study in general: The authors later found most CMV-associated TCR beta chains appeared HLA-restricted. Cytomegalovirus association was assigned to about 180 TCR beta chains.

As to this clone: The target antigen is unknown.

The CDR3 has 13 amino acids. Germline lookup yields CDR1 MNHNS and CDR2 SASEGT. V dropped 9 bases and J dropped 3; count of bases not matched to a gene: 6. It was with 60 Vbeta and 13 Jbeta primers that the PCR ran. Data came from immunoSEQ multiplex PCR; TCRdb stores just in-frame clones and leaves some out. Of over 150,000 clones listed, approximately 75% are singletons. Material: PBMCs. The clonotype comes from a man aged 25 to 40 in good health and CMV-seropositive. The chain links TRBV6-1 to TRBJ2-3; 7 bases are a match to TRBD1. The chain's CDR3 is CASGRGWTDTQYF. Written as DNA, the CDR3 is TGTGCCAGTGGCAGGGGGTGGACAGATACGCAGTATTTT.